The 15 T cell receptor beta chains below all came from one sample that was sequenced in a study of control samples from healthy donors and cancer patients. The protocol was immunoSEQ multiplex PCR, while the TCRdb copy is restricted to in-frame clones and leaves out a portion. The sample carries under 75,000 clones, roughly nine tenths recorded once. Sequencing input: PBMCs. These receptors were obtained from a woman aged 45 to 65 with colorectal cancer.

This chain connects TRBV19 to TRBJ2-7, with TRBD2 matching 15 bases. Per germline, CDR1 LNHDA and CDR2 SQIVND (reference sequence). The ends lost 5 bases at V and 6 bases at J; junction bases unmatched: 11. This CDR3 comprises 17 residues. The CDR3 bases are TGTGCCAGTAGTCCACAGGGACTAGCGGGAGGCCGTAGCGAGCAGTACTTC. Its protein product is CASSPQGLAGGRSEQYF.

The table lists this clone with a count of one. The CDR3 reads CAWSVRGGTYNEQFF. In DNA form, the CDR3 reads TGTGCCTGGAGTGTACGAGGGGGCACCTACAATGAGCAGTTCTTC. V usage is TRBV30 and J usage is TRBJ2-1; 7 nucleotides line up with TRBD1. The trim removed 0 bases at V and 2 bases at J, leaving 4 bases unmatched. The CDR3 consists of 15 residues. Germline V gives CDR1 GTSNPN, CDR2 SVGIG (reference sequence). Full variable domain (rest looked up from reference TRBV30 and TRBJ2-1): SQTIHQWPATLVQPVGSPLSLECTVEGTSNPNLYWYRQAAGRGLQLLFYSVGIGQISSEVPQNLSASRPQDRQFILSSKKLLLSDSGFYLCAWSVRGGTYNEQFFGPGTRLTVL.

The rearrangement links TRBV29-1 to TRBJ1-1; D not resolved. Germline CDR1 and CDR2: SQVTM and ANQGSEA. The CDR3 runs 13 residues. The V end lost 6 bases, the J end lost 1 base, and 12 bases lay between the germline ends. The CDR3 loop is CSVVSVGNTEAFF. The CDR3 DNA follows: TGCAGCGTAGTCTCGGTGGGGAACACTGAAGCTTTCTTT.

A note on this clone: This specimen includes other DNA sequences encoding the same CDR3. The V call is TRBV5-1, the J call TRBJ2-3; perhaps D is TRBD1 or TRBD2 (5 bases each). This CDR3 has 15 residues. The V end lost 0 bases, the J end lost 3 bases, and 11 bases lay between the germline ends. Germline values: CDR1 SGHRS, CDR2 YFSETQ. The CDR3 sequence is CASSLEGRGTDTQYF. In nucleotides, the CDR3 is TGCGCCAGCAGCTTGGAGGGACGCGGGACAGATACGCAGTATTTT.

The V call is TRBV20-1, the J call TRBJ2-7; a weak D match, TRBD2 (6 bases). The germline CDR1 and CDR2 sequences are DFQATT and SNEGSKA (reference sequence). The V end lost 6 bases, the J end lost 5 bases, and 14 bases lay between the germline ends. The CDR3 loop spans 12 amino acids. The CDR3 DNA reads as TGCAGTGCCAGTGCCGGGGGACACGAGCAGTACTTC. It codes for CSASAGGHEQYF.

This chain connects TRBV6-5 to TRBJ2-3; D may be TRBD1 (7 bases). Germline loops: CDR1 MNHEY, CDR2 SVGAGI. This CDR3 comprises 15 residues. V lost 0 bases and J 5 bases, leaving 12 bases between the germline ends. The CDR3 region is CASSYSRQGGDTQYF. The CDR3 DNA sequence: TGTGCCAGCAGTTACTCGAGGCAGGGGGGAGATACGCAGTATTTT.

This rearrangement joins TRBV7-8 to TRBJ1-2; 8 nucleotides match TRBD1. Germline V gene lookup returns CDR1 SGHVS and CDR2 FQNEAQ. The CDR3 runs to 14 residues. V lost 0 bases to trimming and J lost 6 bases; unmatched junction nucleotides: 3. The CDR3 is CASSLAGQGHGYTF. The CDR3 nucleotides are TGTGCCAGCAGCTTAGCCGGACAGGGCCATGGCTACACCTTC. Based on the CDR3 plus reference TRBV7-8 and TRBJ1-2, the full variable domain is GAGVSQSPRYKVAKRGQDVALRCDPISGHVSLFWYQQALGQGPEFLTYFQNEAQLDKSGLPSDRFFAERPEGSVSTLKIQRTQQEDSAVYLCASSLAGQGHGYTFGSGTRLTVV.

J is TRBJ1-5 and V is TRBV30; D perhaps matches TRBD1 (6 bases). V dropped 0 bases and J dropped 6 bases, with 18 bases sitting between them. CDR1 is GTSNPN and CDR2 is SVGIG in the germline V gene (reference sequence). This CDR3 has 16 amino acids. CDR3 protein: CAWSVPDGGSGQPQHF. DNA of the CDR3: TGTGCCTGGAGTGTACCGGATGGGGGCTCCGGTCAGCCCCAGCATTTT.

The chain employs TRBV7-9 and TRBJ1-2; 8 bases align to TRBD1. V lost 1 base, J lost 2 bases, and 0 bases stayed unmatched. The length of the CDR3 is 14 residues. The V gene's germline CDR1 is SEHNR and CDR2 FQNEAQ (reference sequence). CDR3 residues: CASSLGQGNYGYTF. Written as DNA, the CDR3 is TGTGCCAGCAGCTTAGGACAGGGGAACTATGGCTACACCTTC.

As to this clone: Other DNA variants within this sample encode the same CDR3. The J gene is TRBJ1-1, the V gene TRBV5-1, with 7 bases that match TRBD1. CDR3 length: 14 residues. Trimming cost V 4 bases and J 1 base; bases outside gene matches: 4. The V gene's germline CDR1 is SGHRS and CDR2 YFSETQ. CDR3 protein: CASSPQGGNTEAFF. Here the CDR3 DNA reads TGCGCCAGCAGCCCGCAGGGGGGGAACACTGAAGCTTTCTTT.

The chain combines TRBV9 with TRBJ2-5; D not certain. Trimming took off 0 bases at V and 5 bases at J, with 14 bases between the two ends. The germline gives CDR1 SGDLS, CDR2 YYNGEE. CDR3 length equals 15 residues. CDR3 in amino acids: CASSVEPTSIETQYF. CDR3 DNA: TGTGCCAGCAGCGTAGAACCTACTTCGATTGAGACCCAGTACTTC.

This chain uses TRBV5-1 with TRBJ2-3, with 14 nucleotides matching TRBD2. Germline loops: CDR1 SGHRS, CDR2 YFSETQ. V was pared by 4 bases and J by 4 bases, with 8 bases of the junction left unmatched. The CDR3 has 17 residues. CDR3 sequence reads: CASSAGTSGGRSDTQYF. The CDR3 region has the DNA TGCGCCAGCAGCGCCGGGACTAGCGGGGGACGATCAGATACGCAGTATTTT.

The chain uses TRBV2 and TRBJ1-2, with 8 bases that match TRBD1. Germline CDR1 reads SNHLY; CDR2 reads FYNNEI. V shed 7 bases and J 6 bases; nucleotides not matched to a gene: 7. The CDR3 length is 13 residues. This chain's CDR3 is CASNLDRAHGYTF. CDR3 DNA: TGTGCCAGCAATCTGGACAGGGCCCATGGCTACACCTTC. Full variable domain (rest looked up from reference TRBV2 and TRBJ1-2): EPEVTQTPSHQVTQMGQEVILRCVPISNHLYFYWYRQILGQKVEFLVSFYNNEISEKSEIFDDQFSVERPDGSNFTLKIRSTKLEDSAMYFCASNLDRAHGYTFGSGTRLTVV.

This clone has only one observation. At one boundary the junction diverges from the germline segment, which might be a read error. Written as DNA, the CDR3 is TGTGCCAGCAGCTTTGGATGGGGGGAGGGCCTGGTCACTGAAGATTTCTTT. Protein product: CASSFGWGEGLVTEDFF. The chain couples TRBV5-6 to TRBJ1-1, with D possibly matching TRBD1 (5 bases). Germline V lookup: CDR1 SGHDT, CDR2 YYEEEE. The CDR3 contains 17 residues.

To note about this clone: The junction departs from germline at one end; a sequencing error may be responsible. The chain recombines TRBV6-2 or TRBV6-3 with TRBJ2-5; TRBD2 is a possible D gene (6 bases). The germline CDR1 and CDR2 sequences are MNHEY and SVGEGT. This CDR3 is built from 14 residues. The CDR3 DNA reads as TGTGCCAGCAGTTTCGGGGGTCCCCAAGGGACCCAGTACTTC. It is translated as CASSFGGPQGTQYF.